Each of the 17 T cell receptor beta chains below was sequenced from the same sample in a study of spatial heterogeneity in lung cancer. TCRdb used MiXCR to reprocess the 5' RACE reads, holding one entry per CDR3 protein. Of tens of thousands of distinct CDR3 sequences listed, 10% to 15% are singletons. Regarding time point: sample taken at primary tumor resection. Tumor, nontumor lung or frozen PBMC supplied whole RNA that was sequenced unsorted. Material: PBMCs, obtained at surgery. The receptors stem from a male donor with early-stage non-small cell lung cancer.

This clonotype was recorded many times. This rearrangement joins TRBV30 to TRBJ2-3; D ambiguous. CDR1 GTSNPN and CDR2 SVGIG come from the germline V gene (reference sequence). V gave up 5 bases and J gave up 3 bases, with 9 bases separating them. The length of the CDR3 is 12 residues. The DNA for the CDR3 is TGTGCCTGGGGGCTAGGTACAGATACGCAGTATTTT. Translating it yields CAWGLGTDTQYF.

The chain links TRBV14 to TRBJ1-6; a weak D match, TRBD1 (6 bases). Deletions cut 1 base from V and 10 bases from J, with 14 bases between. Per germline, CDR1 SGHDN and CDR2 FVKESK. The CDR3 is made up of 15 amino acids. For the CDR3, the DNA is TGTGCCAGCAGCCAAGTGCAGGGGCCGGGATCACCCCTCCACTTT. As protein: CASSQVQGPGSPLHF.

This sequence joins TRBV2 and TRBJ2-5; D gene uncertain. CDR3 size: 13 residues. Germline CDR1 SNHLY, CDR2 FYNNEI. Trimming removed 7 bases from V and 5 bases from J, with 14 bases in between. The CDR3 DNA reads as TGTGCCAGCAACCTATCCGGGCCGGAGACCCAGTACTTC. It yields the protein CASNLSGPETQYF.

The DNA for the CDR3 is TGTGCCAGCAGGTTCATTTCCGATACGCAGTATTTT. It translates to CASRFISDTQYF. The chain joins TRBV2 to TRBJ2-3; the D is unclear. Between the trimmed V and J ends, which lost 6 bases and 6 bases, there was a span of 10 bases. Germline-derived CDR1 and CDR2 are SNHLY and FYNNEI. CDR3 length: 12 residues. The variable domain in full, completed from reference TRBV2 and TRBJ2-3, reads EPEVTQTPSHQVTQMGQEVILRCVPISNHLYFYWYRQILGQKVEFLVSFYNNEISEKSEIFDDQFSVERPDGSNFTLKIRSTKLEDSAMYFCASRFISDTQYFGPGTRLTVL.

A few counts support this clonotype. The rearrangement links TRBV7-9 to TRBJ1-3; possible D gene TRBD1, 5 bases. CDR1 and CDR2 (germline): SEHNR, FQNEAQ (reference sequence). The CDR3 spans 15 residues. Trimming pared 6 bases from V and 0 bases from J, leaving 12 bases between. CDR3 in amino acids: CASRGDSSSGNTIYF. The CDR3 bases are TGTGCCAGCAGAGGGGACTCAAGCTCTGGAAACACCATATATTTT. The whole variable domain, filled in from reference TRBV7-9 and TRBJ1-3, reads DTGVSQNPRHKITKRGQNVTFRCDPISEHNRLYWYRQTLGQGPEFLTYFQNEAQLEKSRLLSDRFSAERPKGSFSTLEIQRTEQGDSAMYLCASRGDSSSGNTIYFGEGSWLTVV.

In its sample, this clonotype was seen a few times. The chain carries TRBV10-1 and TRBJ2-5; D perhaps matches TRBD2 (6 bases). Germline lookup yields CDR1 WNHNN and CDR2 SYGVQD (reference sequence). The V gene lost 0 bases and the J gene lost 6 bases, with 14 bases spanning the gap. This CDR3 is built from 15 residues. The CDR3 loop is CASSESSGTLQTQYF. In DNA, the CDR3 is TGCGCCAGCAGTGAGTCGTCGGGGACTCTCCAGACCCAGTACTTC.

This clonotype was counted at least ten times. J is TRBJ1-6 and V is TRBV12-3 or TRBV12-4, with D tentatively TRBD1 (5 bases). The CDR3 has 13 amino acids. Between the trimmed V and J ends, which lost 3 bases and 5 bases, there was a span of 5 bases. CDR3 loop: CASSLTDNSPLHF. The CDR3 bases are TGTGCCAGCAGTTTGACAGATAATTCACCCCTCCACTTT.

This rearrangement joins TRBV7-2 to TRBJ2-7, with a tentative D call TRBD1 (6 bases). V gave up 3 bases and J gave up 4 bases, with 13 bases separating them. The length of the CDR3 is 14 residues. Germline CDR1 is SGHTA and CDR2 is FQGNSA. This chain's CDR3 is CASSFDRSLYEQYF. The DNA for the CDR3 is TGTGCCAGCAGCTTTGACAGGAGCCTTTACGAGCAGTACTTC.

Many counts were recorded for this clonotype. The chain has TRBV11-2 and TRBJ2-2; the match to TRBD2 covers 7 bases. From germline, CDR1 is SGHAT and CDR2 FQNNGV. The J segment lost 5 bases and the V segment lost 11 bases, leaving 11 bases of the junction unmatched. The CDR3 contains 14 residues. The CDR3 DNA follows: TGTGCCGCCAGAGGGAGCGGGGAGACCGGGGAGCTGTTTTTT. This translates into CAARGSGETGELFF.

V usage is TRBV6-2 or TRBV6-3 and J usage is TRBJ2-2; D call uncertain. CDR1 MNHEY and CDR2 SVGEGT come from the germline V gene. CDR3 size: 13 residues. The V end lost 4 bases, the J end lost 0 bases, and 3 bases lay between the germline ends. Here the CDR3 DNA reads TGTGCCAGCAGTTTGGCGAACACCGGGGAGCTGTTTTTT. Translated: CASSLANTGELFF.

This clonotype was seen a few times. This CDR3 reads CASSSSRSLHF. As DNA, the CDR3 is TGTGCCAGCAGCTCCTCCCGTTCCCTCCACTTT. This chain uses TRBV11-2 with TRBJ1-6; D remains unclear. V was shortened by 4 bases and J by 14 bases, with 9 bases between the two germline ends. The germline V gene has CDR1 SGHAT and CDR2 FQNNGV. This CDR3 contains 11 residues.

V and J are TRBV7-2 and TRBJ2-5; D is unresolved. Germline loops: CDR1 SGHTA, CDR2 FQGNSA. V lost 5 bases to trimming and J lost 2 bases, with 9 bases between them. The CDR3 contains 13 residues. The DNA of the CDR3 is TGTGCCAGCAGCCGTCAGGTACAAGAGACCCAGTACTTC. Its translation: CASSRQVQETQYF.

The sample holds a few counts of this clonotype. The rearrangement links TRBV7-2 to TRBJ1-2, with a tentative D call TRBD1 (5 bases). Deletions cut 1 base from V and 8 bases from J, with 14 bases between. The germline CDR1 and CDR2 sequences are SGHTA and FQGNSA. The CDR3 runs to 14 residues. For the CDR3, the DNA is TGTGCCAGCAGCTTAGAAGCCCGGGACGGGGGCTACACCTTC. This encodes CASSLEARDGGYTF.

The V call is TRBV14, the J call TRBJ2-7; D possibly corresponds to TRBD1 (6 bases). Germline CDR1 reads SGHDN; CDR2 reads FVKESK. This CDR3 comprises 15 residues. The V end lost 5 bases, the J end lost 1 base, and 15 bases lay between the germline ends. This CDR3 reads CASSDGAGASYEQYF. Written as DNA, the CDR3 is TGTGCCAGCAGCGACGGGGCAGGGGCTTCCTACGAGCAGTACTTC.

The table lists this clonotype with many counts. The chain has TRBV12-3 or TRBV12-4 and TRBJ2-1; tentative D call: TRBD2 (5 bases). V lost 5 bases to trimming and J lost 9 bases, with 11 bases between them. CDR3 length: 12 amino acids. The CDR3 sequence is CASSNGVVEQFF. In DNA, the CDR3 is TGTGCCAGCAGTAACGGGGTAGTTGAGCAGTTCTTC.

J is TRBJ1-6 and V is TRBV2; weak D call: TRBD1 (5 bases). The CDR3 has 14 residues. Trimming cost V 7 bases and J 9 bases, with 16 bases left between them. In germline, CDR1 is SNHLY, CDR2 FYNNEI. Here the CDR3 reads CASTDTLGVSPLHF. CDR3 nucleotide sequence: TGTGCCAGCACGGACACCCTCGGGGTTTCACCCCTCCACTTT.

The chain is built from TRBV24-1 and TRBJ2-1, with D tentatively TRBD1 (5 bases). From germline, CDR1 is KGHDR and CDR2 SFDVKD. The CDR3 loop spans 14 amino acids. Between the trimmed V and J ends, which lost 5 bases and 8 bases, there was a span of 15 bases. CDR3 protein: CATSGGAPPDEQFF. The CDR3 DNA reads as TGTGCCACCAGTGGTGGGGCCCCCCCAGATGAGCAGTTCTTC.